This T cell receptor (beta chain) was recorded in a study of naive and memory T cell subsets. An equimolar mix of two oligonucleotides served as the beta constant-region primer for TRBC1 and TRBC2. TCRdb reprocessed the UMI-ligation and nested PCR reads via MiXCR and lists one record per CDR3 protein. The sample has around 160,000 distinct CDR3 sequences, over 15% seen once. Germline V gene sequence: CDR1 ENHRY, CDR2 SYGVKD. The junction had 4 bases not matched to a gene; V was cut back by 8 bases and J by 6 bases. This CDR3 has 13 residues. Cells stained for CD3, CD4, CD8, CD45RA and CD27 were sorted into four subsets.

V and J are TRBV10-3 and TRBJ2-3; 11 positions agree with TRBD2. Sequencing was carried out using naive CD4+ T cells from blood. The sequence came from a human donor in good health. In DNA form, the CDR3 reads TGTGCCATCCTAGCGGGAGGTGCCGATACGCAGTATTTT. Residues: CAILAGGADTQYF.